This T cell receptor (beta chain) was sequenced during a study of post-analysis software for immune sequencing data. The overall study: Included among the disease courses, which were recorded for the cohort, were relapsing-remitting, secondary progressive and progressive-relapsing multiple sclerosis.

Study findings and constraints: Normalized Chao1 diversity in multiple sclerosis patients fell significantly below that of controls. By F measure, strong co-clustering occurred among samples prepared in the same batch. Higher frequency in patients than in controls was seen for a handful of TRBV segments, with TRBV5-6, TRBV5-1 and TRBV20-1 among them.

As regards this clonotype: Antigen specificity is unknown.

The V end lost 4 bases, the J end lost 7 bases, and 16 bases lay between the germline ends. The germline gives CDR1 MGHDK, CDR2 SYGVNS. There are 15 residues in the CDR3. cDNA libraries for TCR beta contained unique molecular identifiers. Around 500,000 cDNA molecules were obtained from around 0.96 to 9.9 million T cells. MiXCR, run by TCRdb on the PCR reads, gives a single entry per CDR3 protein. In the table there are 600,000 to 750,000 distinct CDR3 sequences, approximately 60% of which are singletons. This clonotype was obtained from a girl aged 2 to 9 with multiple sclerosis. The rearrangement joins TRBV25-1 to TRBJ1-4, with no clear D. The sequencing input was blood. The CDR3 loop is CASSAPGSGVEKLFF. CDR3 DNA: TGTGCCAGCAGTGCCCCCGGGTCTGGGGTTGAAAAACTGTTTTTT. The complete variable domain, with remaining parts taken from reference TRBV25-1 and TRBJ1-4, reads EADIYQTPRYLVIGTGKKITLECSQTMGHDKMYWYQQDPGMELHLIHYSYGVNSTEKGDLSSESTVSRIRTEHFPLTLESARPSHTSQYLCASSAPGSGVEKLFFGSGTQLSVL.